The 8 T cell receptor beta chains given below trace back to one sample, sequenced in a study of radiotherapy plus CTLA-4 blockade in lung cancer. Libraries were prepared by immunoSEQ multiplex PCR; TCRdb keeps only in-frame clonotypes and omits some of them. This table has over 75,000 clones, about four fifths appearing once. The starting material was peripheral blood, obtained from a patient treated with radiotherapy plus ipilimumab. The receptors stem from a human donor with non-small cell lung cancer who had stable disease on radiotherapy plus ipilimumab.

The gene calls are TRBV7-9 and TRBJ1-1; D not resolved. This CDR3 has 10 residues. V lost 3 bases and J lost 7, with 3 bases in between. From germline, CDR1 is SEHNR and CDR2 FQNEAQ (reference sequence). CDR3 loop: CASSLLEAFF. DNA of the CDR3: TGTGCCAGCAGCTTGCTTGAAGCTTTCTTT.

The chain recombines TRBV6-1 with TRBJ2-7; tentative D call: TRBD2 (5 bases). The CDR3 has 17 amino acids. Germline-derived CDR1 and CDR2 are MNHNS and SASEGT. Trimming shortened V by 5 bases and J by 3 bases, and 23 bases separated the two germline ends. CDR3 bases: TGTGCCAGCAGTAAAGGACCGGGAAGGGCCCTACACTACGAGCAGTACTTC. Amino acids: CASSKGPGRALHYEQYF.

This clone has a handful of counts. The chain joins TRBV10-3 to TRBJ1-2; D might be TRBD1 (6 bases). Germline CDR1 and CDR2: ENHRY and SYGVKD. This CDR3 region has 15 residues. V dropped 2 bases and J dropped 7 bases, with 17 bases sitting between them. CDR3 sequence reads: CAISEPGTKGFGYTF. DNA for the CDR3: TGTGCCATCAGTGAGCCTGGGACAAAGGGATTTGGCTACACCTTC.

This chain uses TRBV14 with TRBJ2-1; 10 nucleotides match TRBD1. This CDR3 has 13 residues. V lost 4 bases and J lost 8; bases outside the gene matches: 2. Germline V CDR1 and CDR2: SGHDN, FVKESK. This CDR3 is CASSRTGGDEQFF. In DNA form, the CDR3 reads TGTGCCAGCAGCCGGACAGGGGGGGATGAGCAGTTCTTC.

In its sample, this clone was seen a few times. The V call is TRBV7-2, the J call TRBJ1-5; 8 bases align to TRBD1. The V gene end was trimmed by 5 bases and the J gene end by 2 bases; junction bases not matched to a gene: 2. The CDR3 has 14 residues. In germline, CDR1 is SGHTA, CDR2 FQGNSA. This CDR3 is CASSQGQGNQPQHF. CDR3 coding DNA: TGTGCCAGCAGCCAGGGACAGGGCAATCAGCCCCAGCATTTT.

The genes are TRBV7-2 and TRBJ2-5, with 10 bases fitting TRBD2. Germline CDR1 and CDR2: SGHTA and FQGNSA. The length of the CDR3 is 16 residues. V was pared by 0 bases and J by 5 bases, with 6 bases of the junction left unmatched. The DNA for the CDR3 is TGTGCCAGCAGCTTAGCTCCTAGCGGGGGAAGGGAGACCCAGTACTTC. Translation: CASSLAPSGGRETQYF.

V is TRBV5-1 and J is TRBJ2-1; D unresolved. CDR1 is SGHRS and CDR2 is YFSETQ in the germline V gene. V lost 2 bases to trimming and J lost 6 bases, with 12 bases between them. The CDR3 has 14 residues. The CDR3 coding sequence is TGCGCCAGCAGCTTTTTGGCTAACAGCAATGAGCAGTTCTTC. Its protein is CASSFLANSNEQFF.

The table lists this clone with a count of one. The V gene is TRBV5-5, the J gene TRBJ2-7; 9 bases map to TRBD1. Trimming at V came to 5 bases and at J to 0 bases, leaving 6 bases not matched to a gene. Germline V gives CDR1 SGHKS, CDR2 YYEKEE (reference sequence). The CDR3 consists of 15 residues. CDR3 sequence: CASRTGTGSSYEQYF. The CDR3 DNA is TGTGCCAGCAGGACCGGGACAGGGAGCTCCTACGAGCAGTACTTC. Looking up the rest from reference TRBV5-5 and TRBJ2-7 gives the full variable domain: DAGVTQSPTHLIKTRGQQVTLRCSPISGHKSVSWYQQVLGQGPQFIFQYYEKEERGRGNFPDRFSARQFPNYSSELNVNALLLGDSALYLCASRTGTGSSYEQYFGPGTRLTVT.